Shown below are 23 T cell receptor beta chains from a single sample sequenced in a study of CD8 T cells in ankylosing spondylitis (dated by TCRdb to about 2017). The receptor library was made with 5' RACE. Instrument on record: Illumina HiSeq 2500. TCRdb's own reprocessing of the public reads used fastp at Q25 and MiXCR and kept productive beta chains. Records with the same CDR3 protein are collapsed into one entry carrying the most frequent genes and DNA. Within this sample are about 100,000 distinct CDR3 sequences, with about 9% of them counted one time only. Over 4.5% of the sample is in the top ten clones. The sample consisted of blood, either unsorted or a sorted T cell fraction (not recorded which). These TCRs come from a male donor with ankylosing spondylitis or in good health (not recorded which).

Notes on this clonotype: A much bigger clone sits one base away, suggesting this may be a read error. The chain combines TRBV24-1 with TRBJ2-2; either TRBD1 or TRBD2 may fit D (5 bases each). The CDR3 runs 16 residues. Germline V lookup: CDR1 KGHDR, CDR2 SFDVKD. The CDR3 spells CATSDRDGSNTEELFF. CDR3 sequence (DNA): TGTGCCACCAGTGATCGGGACGGATCGAACACCGAGGAGCTGTTTTTT.

V usage is TRBV3-1 and J usage is TRBJ2-5; D not certain. Germline-derived CDR1 and CDR2 are LGHDT and YNNKEL (reference sequence). Trimming removed 1 base from V and 1 base from J, with 7 bases in between. The CDR3 loop spans 14 amino acids. The CDR3 sequence is CASSQGRLQETQYF. The CDR3 DNA is TGTGCCAGCAGCCAAGGGCGCCTCCAAGAGACCCAGTACTTC.

This clonotype came up many times. V gene TRBV7-3 combines with J gene TRBJ2-4, with D possibly TRBD1 on 6 matching bases. Trimming removed 5 bases from V and 8 bases from J, with 13 bases in between. Germline CDR1 reads SGHTA; CDR2 reads FQGTGA. The CDR3 totals 13 residues. The CDR3 DNA reads TGTGCCAGCAGCCTCAGGGGTTCGGACATTCAGTACTTC. This sequence encodes CASSLRGSDIQYF.

This clonotype was counted between two and nine times. V and J are TRBV7-9 and TRBJ2-3; maybe TRBD1 (6 bases). CDR3 length equals 13 residues. Germline V gene lookup returns CDR1 SEHNR and CDR2 FQNEAQ (reference sequence). Trimming took off 2 bases at V and 5 bases at J, with 8 bases between the two ends. CDR3 loop: CASSLTGLDTQYF. In nucleotides, the CDR3 is TGTGCCAGCAGCTTAACAGGGTTAGATACGCAGTATTTT.

This clonotype was detected a few times. V and J are TRBV7-8 and TRBJ1-4; TRBD1 is a possible D gene (5 bases). V was trimmed by 5 bases and J by 2 bases, leaving 12 bases between them. Per germline, CDR1 SGHVS and CDR2 FQNEAQ. There are 15 residues in the CDR3. The CDR3 is CASSPGQSTNEKLFF. Written as DNA, the CDR3 is TGTGCCAGCAGCCCCGGACAATCCACTAATGAAAAACTGTTTTTT. Using reference TRBV7-8 and TRBJ1-4 for the parts outside the CDR3, the full variable domain is GAGVSQSPRYKVAKRGQDVALRCDPISGHVSLFWYQQALGQGPEFLTYFQNEAQLDKSGLPSDRFFAERPEGSVSTLKIQRTQQEDSAVYLCASSPGQSTNEKLFFGSGTQLSVL.

In its sample, this clonotype was seen a few times. This chain links TRBV28 with TRBJ2-2; D assignment may be TRBD1 or TRBD2 (5 bases each). Germline assignment: CDR1 MDHEN and CDR2 SYDVKM. The CDR3 extends over 15 amino acids. V was trimmed by 6 bases and J by 6 bases, leaving 17 bases between them. CDR3 sequence (DNA): TGTGCCAGCAGAAGCGGTTGGGACCAAGCCGGGGAGCTGTTTTTT. It is translated as CASRSGWDQAGELFF.

Many counts were recorded for this clonotype. V and J are TRBV7-3 and TRBJ2-1; the D gene is possibly TRBD2 (6 bases). The germline V gene encodes CDR1 SGHTA and CDR2 FQGTGA. The CDR3 is 12 residues long. V lost 5 bases and J lost 9, with 11 bases in between. The CDR3 here is CASSQAGGEQFF. CDR3 DNA sequence: TGTGCCAGCAGCCAGGCCGGGGGTGAGCAGTTCTTC. The variable domain in full, completed from reference TRBV7-3 and TRBJ2-1, reads GAGVSQTPSNKVTEKGKYVELRCDPISGHTALYWYRQSLGQGPEFLIYFQGTGAADDSGLPNDRFFAVRPEGSVSTLKIQRTERGDSAVYLCASSQAGGEQFFGPGTRLTVL.

The table lists this clonotype with many counts. The gene calls are TRBV5-8 and TRBJ1-5, with 9 bases aligning to TRBD1. Germline loops: CDR1 SGHTS, CDR2 YDEGEE. The CDR3 sequence is 17 residues long. Losses at the gene ends were 1 base for V and 2 bases for J; bases not matched to a gene: 7. The CDR3 bases are TGTGCCAGCAGCTTGAACAGGGGGCAATGGCGCAATCAGCCCCAGCATTTT. It encodes CASSLNRGQWRNQPQHF.

The chain couples TRBV5-4 to TRBJ2-6, with D perhaps assigned TRBD1 or TRBD2 (5 bases each). Trimming pared 0 bases from V and 2 bases from J, leaving 9 bases between. The germline gives CDR1 SGHNT, CDR2 YYREEE (reference sequence). The CDR3 has 16 amino acids. CDR3 in DNA: TGTGCCAGCAGCTTGGGTGGGGGAACTGGGGCCAACGTCCTGACTTTC. Protein sequence: CASSLGGGTGANVLTF. The variable domain in full, with the rest retrieved from reference TRBV5-4 and TRBJ2-6, is ETGVTQSPTHLIKTRGQQVTLRCSSQSGHNTVSWYQQALGQGPQFIFQYYREEENGRGNFPPRFSGLQFPNYSSELNVNALELDDSALYLCASSLGGGTGANVLTFGAGSRLTVL.

This clonotype was found many times. The chain joins TRBV5-1 to TRBJ1-1; D not certain. CDR3 length: 13 amino acids. Between the trimmed V and J ends, which lost 2 bases and 3 bases, there was a span of 8 bases. Germline assignment: CDR1 SGHRS and CDR2 YFSETQ. The CDR3 DNA follows: TGCGCCAGCAGCTTTAGGCAGGACACTGAAGCTTTCTTT. It specifies CASSFRQDTEAFF.

This clonotype showed up many times. The chain employs TRBV5-1 and TRBJ2-5; unclear D gene. With 2 bases removed from V and 3 bases from J, the gap between germline ends came to 5 bases. The germline CDR1 and CDR2 sequences are SGHRS and YFSETQ. The length of the CDR3 is 12 residues. As DNA, the CDR3 is TGCGCCAGCAGCTTTCAGGAAGAGACCCAGTACTTC. Amino acids: CASSFQEETQYF. Looking up the rest from reference TRBV5-1 and TRBJ2-5 gives the full variable domain: KAGVTQTPRYLIKTRGQQVTLSCSPISGHRSVSWYQQTPGQGLQFLFEYFSETQRNKGNFPGRFSGRQFSNSRSEMNVSTLELGDSALYLCASSFQEETQYFGPGTRLLVL.

Turning to this clonotype: Since a much larger clone is just one base distant, this may be a read error. The V gene is TRBV27, the J gene TRBJ2-7; D gene ambiguous. Germline CDR1 reads MNHEY; CDR2 reads SMNVEV (reference sequence). The CDR3 is 12 amino acids. V was trimmed by 4 bases and J by 6 bases, leaving 10 bases between them. As DNA, the CDR3 is TGTGCCAGCAGTTCGGCGGCTCGCGAGCAGTACTTC. This translates into CASSSAAREQYF.

The chain uses TRBV7-6 and TRBJ1-4; 9 bases agree with TRBD1. V gave up 4 bases and J gave up 8 bases; unmatched junction bases: 5. Germline V CDR1 and CDR2: SGHVS, FNYEAQ. The CDR3 covers 14 residues. The CDR3 coding sequence is TGTGCCAGCAGCTCAGGACAGGGGAACGAAAAACTGTTTTTT. Its translation: CASSSGQGNEKLFF.

In its sample, this clonotype was seen many times. The CDR3 is CASSSTSGGANTGELFF. DNA of the CDR3: TGTGCCAGCAGCTCGACTAGCGGGGGGGCGAACACCGGGGAGCTGTTTTTT. The rearrangement uses TRBV3-1 and TRBJ2-2; 14 bases are shared with TRBD2. Germline CDR1 LGHDT, CDR2 YNNKEL (reference sequence). The CDR3 has 17 amino acids. After removal of 5 bases from V and 0 bases from J, the junction contained 2 bases not matched to a gene.

Details on this clonotype: A clone one base away is much larger, so this may be a read error. The chain uses TRBV28 and TRBJ2-1; 7 bases match TRBD2. Germline lookup yields CDR1 MDHEN and CDR2 SYDVKM. The CDR3 totals 14 residues. This chain's CDR3 is CVSSKKRGYNEQFF. In DNA form, the CDR3 reads TGTGTCAGCAGTAAAAAGCGGGGATACAATGAGCAGTTCTTC.

This clonotype was counted between two and nine times. V and J are TRBV30 and TRBJ2-7; maybe TRBD1 (5 bases). Germline V gene data show CDR1 as GTSNPN and CDR2 as SVGIG (reference sequence). The CDR3 sequence is 11 residues long. V dropped 5 bases and J dropped 3 bases, with 8 bases sitting between them. This CDR3 is CAWGDSYEQYF. DNA of the CDR3: TGTGCCTGGGGTGACAGCTACGAGCAGTACTTC.

This clonotype was detected a few times. The chain recombines TRBV20-1 with TRBJ2-1; TRBD2 matches 9 bases. The ends lost 3 bases at V and 7 bases at J; junction bases unmatched: 4. CDR3 size: 13 residues. Germline values: CDR1 DFQATT, CDR2 SNEGSKA (reference sequence). CDR3 sequence reads: CSASSSGENEQFF. CDR3 DNA: TGCAGTGCTAGTTCTAGCGGGGAAAATGAGCAGTTCTTC.

This clonotype has at least ten counts. The chain combines TRBV6-1 with TRBJ2-3; 9 bases align to TRBD2. CDR3 length: 14 residues. The ends lost 4 bases at V and 4 bases at J; junction bases unmatched: 3. Germline CDR1 and CDR2: MNHNS and SASEGT. CDR3 bases: TGTGCCAGCAGTGCACTAGCGGGCGCAGATACGCAGTATTTT. This sequence encodes CASSALAGADTQYF.

This clonotype was seen ten or more times. The chain couples TRBV9 to TRBJ2-2; no reliable D call. This CDR3 region has 13 residues. The V end was cut by 0 bases, the J end by 5 bases, with 5 bases between. CDR1 is SGDLS, CDR2 YYNGEE, per germline. The CDR3 coding sequence is TGTGCCAGCAGCGTAGACGCTACCGGGGAGCTGTTTTTT. This translates into CASSVDATGELFF.

This clonotype has ten or more counts. The V call is TRBV5-4, the J call TRBJ2-3; D is unresolved. Germline V gene sequence: CDR1 SGHNT, CDR2 YYREEE (reference sequence). V gave up 2 bases and J gave up 2 bases, with 12 bases separating them. The CDR3 loop spans 15 amino acids. The CDR3 DNA is TGTGCCAGCAGCTTTACGCTGCAGATCACAGATACGCAGTATTTT. It translates to CASSFTLQITDTQYF.

This clonotype was recorded many times. V usage is TRBV5-1 and J usage is TRBJ1-1; 7 bases are shared with TRBD1. V lost 0 bases to trimming and J lost 6 bases; unmatched junction nucleotides: 5. CDR3 size: 14 residues. Germline V gene data show CDR1 as SGHRS and CDR2 as YFSETQ. The CDR3 sequence: CASSLGQGDPEAFF. DNA for the CDR3: TGCGCCAGCAGCTTGGGACAGGGTGACCCTGAAGCTTTCTTT.

This clonotype has ten or more counts. The J gene is TRBJ2-2, the V gene TRBV29-1; D possibly corresponds to TRBD2 (6 bases). Germline V gene sequence: CDR1 SQVTM, CDR2 ANQGSEA. V lost 6 bases and J 6 bases, leaving 17 bases between the germline ends. This CDR3 is built from 14 residues. The CDR3 DNA sequence: TGCAGCGTCCCTAGGCCTGGGGAGGCCGGGGAGCTGTTTTTT. Translating gives CSVPRPGEAGELFF.

In its sample, this clonotype was seen many times. The V gene is TRBV12-3 or TRBV12-4, the J gene TRBJ1-2; 7 bases align to TRBD1. This CDR3 has 13 residues. Trimming removed 6 bases from V and 4 bases from J; junction bases left unmatched: 5. This CDR3 is CASRPTGAYGYTF. In DNA, the CDR3 is TGTGCCAGCAGGCCAACAGGGGCCTATGGCTACACCTTC.